These 20 T cell receptor beta chains came from one sample sequenced in a study of shared clonotypes between healthy human individuals. Sequencing was performed with immunoSEQ multiplex PCR; in TCRdb, only in-frame clones are kept and a portion is missing. The table shows around 700,000 clones, with 55% to 75% occurring only once. Sample: memory CD4+ T cells sorted from blood. Subset defined: CD45RA-negative fraction. The receptors here all came from a woman in her thirties in good health.

The table lists this clone with a few counts. The genes are TRBV5-1 and TRBJ1-5, with D perhaps matching TRBD1 (5 bases). Germline loops: CDR1 SGHRS, CDR2 YFSETQ. The CDR3 covers 13 residues. With 2 bases removed from V and 7 bases from J, the gap between germline ends came to 10 bases. The DNA of the CDR3 is TGCGCCAGCAGCTTCCAGGGCGGGCAGCCCCAGCATTTT. This codes for CASSFQGGQPQHF. Supplemented by reference TRBV5-1 and TRBJ1-5, the full variable domain reads KAGVTQTPRYLIKTRGQQVTLSCSPISGHRSVSWYQQTPGQGLQFLFEYFSETQRNKGNFPGRFSGRQFSNSRSEMNVSTLELGDSALYLCASSFQGGQPQHFGDGTRLSIL.

J is TRBJ2-5 and V is TRBV28, with a weak D call TRBD2 (5 bases). CDR3 length: 14 residues. CDR1 MDHEN and CDR2 SYDVKM come from the germline V gene. The ends were cut back, 1 base at V and 0 bases at J, with 6 bases in the middle. The CDR3 is CASSLSTNQETQYF. The CDR3 region has the DNA TGTGCCAGCAGTTTATCGACTAACCAAGAGACCCAGTACTTC.

The V and J genes are TRBV7-9 and TRBJ1-1; the D gene is possibly TRBD1 (5 bases). V dropped 5 bases and J dropped 6 bases, with 16 bases sitting between them. The V gene's germline CDR1 is SEHNR and CDR2 FQNEAQ (reference sequence). CDR3 size: 14 residues. For the CDR3, the DNA is TGTGCCAGCAGCCCGACCGGGGGAGGGGCTGAAGCTTTCTTT. It is translated as CASSPTGGGAEAFF.

The genes are TRBV7-9 and TRBJ2-2, with 8 bases matching TRBD1. Germline loops: CDR1 SEHNR, CDR2 FQNEAQ (reference sequence). Trimming cost V 5 bases and J 5 bases; bases outside gene matches: 10. The CDR3 runs to 16 residues. The CDR3 region has the DNA TGTGCCAGCAGCATCGCAGGGGGCATCGTTACCGGGGAGCTGTTTTTT. This encodes CASSIAGGIVTGELFF.

The table lists this clone with a few counts. V usage is TRBV9 and J usage is TRBJ1-4; TRBD1 agrees at 8 bases. V lost 4 bases and J lost 4; bases outside the gene matches: 9. The CDR3 sequence is 16 residues long. Germline loops: CDR1 SGDLS, CDR2 YYNGEE. The CDR3 protein is CASSSQGAHNNEKLFF. CDR3 coding DNA: TGTGCCAGCAGCTCGCAGGGGGCGCATAATAATGAAAAACTGTTTTTT.

The V gene is TRBV5-1, the J gene TRBJ2-1; 11 bases line up with TRBD2. CDR1 SGHRS and CDR2 YFSETQ come from the germline V gene. The junction had 5 bases not matched to a gene; V was cut back by 4 bases and J by 5 bases. The CDR3 loop spans 15 amino acids. CDR3 nucleotide sequence: TGCGCCAGCAGCGCTACTAGCGGGAGCCACAATGAGCAGTTCTTC. Its protein is CASSATSGSHNEQFF.

V usage is TRBV29-1 and J usage is TRBJ2-1; D gene unclear. V gave up 7 bases and J gave up 0 bases, with 10 bases separating them. The length of the CDR3 is 13 residues. The V gene's germline CDR1 is SQVTM and CDR2 ANQGSEA. The CDR3 coding sequence is TGCAGCGCTGACATTACCTCCTACAATGAGCAGTTCTTC. Translating it yields CSADITSYNEQFF.

This clone came up once. This chain connects TRBV18 to TRBJ2-7; D unresolved. Looked up from germline, CDR1 is KGHSH and CDR2 is LQKENI. The CDR3 sequence is 15 residues long. Between the trimmed V and J ends, which lost 2 bases and 0 bases, there was a span of 11 bases. The CDR3 protein is CASSPVNQDSYEQYF. The CDR3 DNA reads as TGTGCCAGCTCACCAGTAAACCAGGACTCCTACGAGCAGTACTTC.

The genes are TRBV28 and TRBJ1-4; D gene uncertain. Trimming left V 7 bases short and J 8 bases short, with 14 bases between. Per germline, CDR1 MDHEN and CDR2 SYDVKM. The CDR3 totals 13 residues. CDR3 residues: CASIGPPREKLFF. CDR3 DNA sequence: TGTGCCAGCATAGGACCGCCTAGGGAAAAACTGTTTTTT.

This chain connects TRBV28 to TRBJ2-7, with 10 positions matching TRBD1. After removal of 3 bases from V and 3 bases from J, the junction contained 2 bases not matched to a gene. CDR1 MDHEN and CDR2 SYDVKM come from the germline V gene. The CDR3 sequence is 14 residues long. The CDR3 bases are TGTGCCAGCAGTTTGGGACAGGGGCTCTACGAGCAGTACTTC. This sequence encodes CASSLGQGLYEQYF.

The chain has TRBV7-9 and TRBJ1-5; TRBD1 matches at 10 bases. Germline lookup yields CDR1 SEHNR and CDR2 FQNEAQ (reference sequence). V lost 3 bases and J lost 2; bases outside the gene matches: 10. The CDR3 is made up of 18 amino acids. The CDR3 region is CASSFLSPGQGRNQPQHF. CDR3 sequence (DNA): TGTGCCAGCAGCTTCTTAAGCCCGGGACAGGGGCGCAATCAGCCCCAGCATTTT.

The chain employs TRBV21-1 and TRBJ2-7; TRBD1, the table's D call, lacks a check against the DNA. TRBV21-1 is termed a pseudogene. The CDR3 is 15 residues long. CDR3 sequence: CASSKSTGDSYEQYF. As DNA, the CDR3 is TGTGCCAGCAGCAAAAGCACAGGGGATAGCTACGAGCAGTACTTC.

J is TRBJ1-2 and V is TRBV10-3; D is ambiguous. This CDR3 has 14 amino acids. The germline gives CDR1 ENHRY, CDR2 SYGVKD. Trimming removed 2 bases from V and 8 bases from J, with 15 bases in between. This CDR3 reads CAISERGTVEGYTF. In DNA, the CDR3 is TGTGCCATCAGTGAGCGGGGTACCGTAGAAGGCTACACCTTC.

This chain uses TRBV20-1 with TRBJ2-3; D not certain. The CDR3 contains 10 residues. Per the germline V gene, CDR1 is DFQATT and CDR2 is SNEGSKA (reference sequence). Trimming stripped 5 bases from V and 6 bases from J, with 6 bases between. CDR3 loop: CSAYADTQYF. The CDR3 nucleotides are TGCAGTGCTTACGCTGATACGCAGTATTTT.

This rearrangement joins TRBV30 to TRBJ2-5, with D possibly matching TRBD1 (6 bases). V lost 8 bases, J lost 1 base, and 14 bases lay in between. This CDR3 has 13 residues. Germline V gene sequence: CDR1 GTSNPN, CDR2 SVGIG (reference sequence). The CDR3 reads CAVKTGFQETQYF. CDR3 sequence (DNA): TGTGCCGTCAAGACAGGATTCCAAGAGACCCAGTACTTC.

This clone was picked up one time. The chain recombines TRBV18 with TRBJ2-3; D may be TRBD2 (6 bases). The CDR3 runs to 15 residues. The V end lost 2 bases, the J end lost 3 bases, and 12 bases lay between the germline ends. The germline CDR1 and CDR2 sequences are KGHSH and LQKENI. The CDR3 region is CASSPTIGGTDTQYF. The CDR3 bases are TGTGCCAGCTCACCAACTATTGGGGGGACAGATACGCAGTATTTT.

The chain recombines TRBV7-6 with TRBJ1-1; TRBD1 might be the D (5 bases). Trimming removed 5 bases at V and 5 bases at J, with 15 bases between. The CDR3 runs to 14 residues. CDR1 is SGHVS and CDR2 is FNYEAQ in the germline V gene. CDR3 coding DNA: TGTGCCAGCAGCAGCCGGGACTCCCGTACTGAAGCTTTCTTT. It is translated as CASSSRDSRTEAFF. Supplemented by reference TRBV7-6 and TRBJ1-1, the full variable domain reads GAGVSQSPRYKVTKRGQDVALRCDPISGHVSLYWYRQALGQGPEFLTYFNYEAQQDKSGLPNDRFSAERPEGSISTLTIQRTEQRDSAMYRCASSSRDSRTEAFFGQGTRLTVV.

The chain is built from TRBV19 and TRBJ1-5; D is possibly TRBD1 (6 bases). The V end was cut by 5 bases, the J end by 6 bases, with 14 bases between. There are 14 residues in the CDR3. Germline CDR1 reads LNHDA; CDR2 reads SQIVND (reference sequence). The CDR3, as DNA: TGTGCCAGTAGTTTAAGGGGGACCAGTCAGCCCCAGCATTTT. This sequence encodes CASSLRGTSQPQHF.

The CDR3 nucleotides are TGTGCCAGCAGCTTCCTCCAAGGCGGGAGAACCTACGAGCAGTACTTC. Protein: CASSFLQGGRTYEQYF. J is TRBJ2-7 and V is TRBV7-8; 7 bases agree with TRBD2. Germline V lookup: CDR1 SGHVS, CDR2 FQNEAQ. This CDR3 has 16 residues. With V trimmed by 3 bases and J by 2 bases, 10 bases remained unmatched. Drawing the rest from reference TRBV7-8 and TRBJ2-7, the complete variable domain is GAGVSQSPRYKVAKRGQDVALRCDPISGHVSLFWYQQALGQGPEFLTYFQNEAQLDKSGLPSDRFFAERPEGSVSTLKIQRTQQEDSAVYLCASSFLQGGRTYEQYFGPGTRLTVT.

The rearrangement links TRBV6-5 to TRBJ2-3; TRBD1 might be the D (5 bases). Germline assignment: CDR1 MNHEY and CDR2 SVGAGI. V was trimmed by 7 bases and J by 0 bases, leaving 11 bases between them. The CDR3 has 14 residues. The CDR3 region is CASNRLSSTDTQYF. CDR3 in DNA: TGTGCCAGCAACAGGTTAAGTAGCACAGATACGCAGTATTTT.